This T cell receptor beta chain was observed in a study of control samples from healthy donors and cancer patients (dated by TCRdb to 2018 to 2020). At the junction V is shortened by 3 bases and J by 2 bases, with 11 bases in between. For CDR1 and CDR2, the germline V gene lists MGHRA and YSYEKL. The CDR3 sequence holds 14 residues, the cysteine and phenylalanine included. Solely the CDR3 DNA is kept, with 42 bases framed from the first base. Points on this clone: Its antigen is currently not known. The record has no base qualities; no much larger clone is one base away.

Libraries were prepared through the immunoSEQ multiplex PCR assay. TCRdb obtained this table from immuneACCESS and retained in-frame rearrangements with V and J assigned. These tables miss some clones; where compared with another copy, unresolved V genes account for less than half of the shortfall, and the remainder is unexplained. The sample table shows under 300,000 clones, and about 80% are seen once. The ten top clones hold 13% of the sample. The sequence links TRBV4-1 to TRBJ2-7, with the D gene not confidently named. The sample taken for sequencing was PBMCs. The sequence was collected from a woman aged 60-75 years with lung cancer. The bases read TGCGCCAGCAGCCATTTGCCCCAGACCTACGAGCAGTACTTC. It translates to CASSHLPQTYEQYF.